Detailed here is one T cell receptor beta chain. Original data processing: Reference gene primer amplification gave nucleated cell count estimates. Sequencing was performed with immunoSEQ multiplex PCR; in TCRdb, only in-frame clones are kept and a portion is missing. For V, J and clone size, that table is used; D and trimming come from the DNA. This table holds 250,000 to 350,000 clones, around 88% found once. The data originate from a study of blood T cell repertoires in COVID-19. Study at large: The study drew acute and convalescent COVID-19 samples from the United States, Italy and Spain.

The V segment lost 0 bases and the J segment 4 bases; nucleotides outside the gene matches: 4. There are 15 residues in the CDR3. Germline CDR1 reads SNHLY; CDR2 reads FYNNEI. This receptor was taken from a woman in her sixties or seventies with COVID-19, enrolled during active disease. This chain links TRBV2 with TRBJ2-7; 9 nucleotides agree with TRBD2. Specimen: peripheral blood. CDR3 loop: CASSEAVSGGYEQYF. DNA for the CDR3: TGTGCCAGCAGTGAAGCGGTTAGCGGGGGTTACGAGCAGTACTTC. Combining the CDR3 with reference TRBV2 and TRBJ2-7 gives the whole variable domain EPEVTQTPSHQVTQMGQEVILRCVPISNHLYFYWYRQILGQKVEFLVSFYNNEISEKSEIFDDQFSVERPDGSNFTLKIRSTKLEDSAMYFCASSEAVSGGYEQYFGPGTRLTVT.